The 3 T cell receptor beta chains in this list originate from one sample, sequenced in a study of T cell repertoires in cytomegalovirus infection. One entry per CDR3 protein results from TCRdb running MiXCR on the reads. Here the sample spans more than 75,000 distinct CDR3 sequences, about 31% being singletons. These receptors have no known antigen. Sequencing used CD8+ T cells from cultured PBMCs, obtained from culture after CMV antigen stimulation. The source is a human donor in good health (CMV status not recorded). Some clones in this sample may be carry-over from other donors' samples.

The rearrangement links TRBV4-1 to TRBJ1-2, with D perhaps TRBD1 (5 bases). The CDR3 loop spans 17 amino acids. CDR1 is MGHRA, CDR2 YSYEKL, per germline. The ends were cut back, 0 bases at V and 0 bases at J, with 14 bases in the middle. The CDR3 nucleotides are TGCGCCAGCAGCCAAGACCCTAGGCAGGGTGCTAACTATGGCTACACCTTC. Its protein is CASSQDPRQGANYGYTF.

This chain links TRBV30 with TRBJ2-1, with a tentative D call TRBD2 (5 bases). There are 15 residues in the CDR3. Germline CDR1 and CDR2: GTSNPN and SVGIG (reference sequence). Trimming shortened V by 2 bases and J by 2 bases, and 13 bases separated the two germline ends. The CDR3 sequence: CAWSIAGSPYNEQFF. The CDR3 DNA follows: TGTGCCTGGAGTATTGCGGGCAGCCCCTACAATGAGCAGTTCTTC.

This clonotype was counted many times. The chain uses TRBV18 and TRBJ2-7, with TRBD1 matching 7 bases. In germline, CDR1 is KGHSH, CDR2 LQKENI. V shed 5 bases, J shed 3 bases, and the junction held 4 bases outside the gene matches. CDR3 length: 13 amino acids. The CDR3 DNA follows: TGTGCCAGCTCATCAGACAGGGACTACGAGCAGTACTTC. Amino acid sequence: CASSSDRDYEQYF.